The clone carrying this T cell receptor beta chain was recorded many times. One entry per CDR3 protein results from TCRdb running MiXCR on the RT-PCR reads. The sample includes hundreds of thousands of distinct CDR3 sequences, 14% of them seen just once. Per germline, CDR1 SEHNR and CDR2 FQNEAQ (reference sequence). The CDR3 consists of 15 residues. Deletions cut 4 bases from V and 0 bases from J, with 10 bases between. This receptor was identified in a female donor in good health, serving as a healthy control. The sample was memory CD4+ T cells from blood. The chain is built from TRBV7-9 and TRBJ2-1; D possibly corresponds to TRBD2 (5 bases). DNA for the CDR3: TGTGCCAGCAGCTCTGCCAGCGGCTCCTACAATGAGCAGTTCTTC. Protein product: CASSSASGSYNEQFF.